Presented here are 19 T cell receptor beta chains from one specimen sequenced in a study of response to subunit inactivated influenza vaccine. TCRdb re-derived calls from the RT-PCR reads in MiXCR, one entry per CDR3 protein. The sample comprises hundreds of thousands of distinct CDR3 sequences, over 9.5% of which are singletons, and roughly 12% rests with the top ten. The material was PBMCs from blood, obtained more than 35 days after vaccination. The origin of the receptors is a man between 45 and 60 years old who received an inactivated influenza vaccine.

This clonotype was detected ten times or more. This chain uses TRBV12-3 or TRBV12-4 with TRBJ2-5, with no clear D. The CDR3 consists of 13 residues. Trimming took 5 bases from V and 4 from J, leaving 11 bases between them. In nucleotides, the CDR3 is TGTGCCAGCAGTCCCAGAGGTAGAGAGACCCAGTACTTC. Protein: CASSPRGRETQYF.

This clonotype was counted ten times or more. This chain connects TRBV29-1 to TRBJ2-7; no reliable D call. CDR3 length equals 13 residues. Trimming removed 7 bases at V and 1 base at J, with 14 bases between. The germline V gene encodes CDR1 SQVTM and CDR2 ANQGSEA. CDR3 sequence reads: CSAEITDSYEQYF. The CDR3 DNA reads as TGCAGCGCAGAGATCACCGATTCCTACGAGCAGTACTTC.

The chain's CDR3 is CASGPRTAGELFF. CDR3 DNA sequence: TGTGCCAGCGGCCCCCGGACGGCCGGGGAGCTGTTTTTT. The rearrangement joins TRBV6-1 to TRBJ2-2, with D hard to call. The V end was cut by 8 bases, the J end by 6 bases, with 13 bases between. Looked up from germline, CDR1 is MNHNS and CDR2 is SASEGT. The CDR3 extends over 13 amino acids.

The V gene is TRBV11-2, the J gene TRBJ2-3, with TRBD2 matching 13 bases. This CDR3 has 18 residues. Germline loops: CDR1 SGHAT, CDR2 FQNNGV. J was trimmed by 6 bases and V by 5 bases; bases with no gene match: 14. The CDR3 DNA sequence: TGTGCCAGCAGCGAGCAAGGGGTCCTGACTAGCGGGAGGGATACGCAGTATTTT. Translated: CASSEQGVLTSGRDTQYF.

The sample holds a few counts of this clonotype. The gene calls are TRBV20-1 and TRBJ1-3; D remains unclear. There are 13 residues in the CDR3. Trimming removed 0 bases at V and 3 bases at J, with 6 bases between. CDR1 and CDR2 from the germline V gene are DFQATT and SNEGSKA (reference sequence). The CDR3 region has the DNA TGCAGTGCTAGAGACAGTTATGGAAACACCATATATTTT. Translation: CSARDSYGNTIYF.

V usage is TRBV9 and J usage is TRBJ2-2; no firm D call. CDR1 is SGDLS, CDR2 YYNGEE, per germline. This CDR3 contains 14 residues. V was clipped by 0 bases and J by 4 bases, with 7 bases between them. The CDR3 DNA reads TGTGCCAGCAGCGTAGGTGGGGTCACCGGGGAGCTGTTTTTT. Residues: CASSVGGVTGELFF.

This chain's CDR3 is CASSPAGWGYEQYF. The CDR3 coding sequence is TGTGCCAGCTCACCGGCAGGGTGGGGGTACGAGCAGTACTTC. The chain carries TRBV18 and TRBJ2-7, with D perhaps assigned TRBD1 or TRBD2 (5 bases each). Germline values: CDR1 KGHSH, CDR2 LQKENI. The germline V and J ends were trimmed by 3 bases and 4 bases, with 13 bases remaining between them. This CDR3 is built from 14 residues.

The V and J genes are TRBV7-2 and TRBJ2-5; 13 bases fit TRBD2. CDR3 size: 16 residues. Per germline, CDR1 SGHTA and CDR2 FQGNSA. Unmatched junction bases numbered 10, after V lost 6 bases and J lost 6 bases. CDR3 residues: CASRPAGTSGAKTQYF. The CDR3 DNA reads TGTGCCAGCAGACCTGCGGGGACTAGCGGGGCGAAGACCCAGTACTTC.

CDR3 residues: CSASGVGTEAFF. In DNA, the CDR3 is TGCAGTGCCTCGGGTGTGGGGACTGAAGCTTTCTTT. The chain links TRBV20-1 to TRBJ1-1; no firm D call. The CDR3 is made up of 12 amino acids. V lost 6 bases to trimming and J lost 5 bases, with 13 bases between them. Germline V gene lookup returns CDR1 DFQATT and CDR2 SNEGSKA (reference sequence).

V usage is TRBV6-2 or TRBV6-3 and J usage is TRBJ2-3, with D unclear. The CDR3 has 16 residues. With 4 bases removed from V and 2 bases from J, the gap between germline ends came to 16 bases. Germline CDR1 and CDR2: MNHEY and SVGEGT. DNA of the CDR3: TGTGCCAGCAGTTCCCGGACCTACTACTACACAGATACGCAGTATTTT. It specifies CASSSRTYYYTDTQYF.

This clonotype has a handful of counts. The rearrangement joins TRBV11-2 to TRBJ2-3; D gene uncertain. The CDR3 runs to 13 residues. The V end lost 1 base, the J end lost 4 bases, and 6 bases lay between the germline ends. Per the germline V gene, CDR1 is SGHAT and CDR2 is FQNNGV. The CDR3 is CASSLGLSDTQYF. The DNA of the CDR3 is TGTGCCAGCAGCTTAGGTCTTTCAGATACGCAGTATTTT. Supplemented by reference TRBV11-2 and TRBJ2-3, the full variable domain reads EAGVAQSPRYKIIEKRQSVAFWCNPISGHATLYWYQQILGQGPKLLIQFQNNGVVDDSQLPKDRFSAERLKGVDSTLKIQPAKLEDSAVYLCASSLGLSDTQYFGPGTRLTVL.

The chain is built from TRBV20-1 and TRBJ2-1, with 10 bases that match TRBD2. The CDR3 is made up of 18 amino acids. The V segment lost 0 bases and the J segment 5 bases; nucleotides outside the gene matches: 13. Germline V gene data show CDR1 as DFQATT and CDR2 as SNEGSKA (reference sequence). For the CDR3, the DNA is TGCAGTGCTAGAGATTACGCTAGCGGGAGTGCCGCACACAATGAGCAGTTCTTC. Translation: CSARDYASGSAAHNEQFF.

The chain uses TRBV7-2 and TRBJ2-7; no clear D gene. This CDR3 region has 14 residues. Per the germline V gene, CDR1 is SGHTA and CDR2 is FQGNSA. V was shortened by 5 bases and J by 1 base, with 12 bases between the two germline ends. As DNA, the CDR3 is TGTGCCAGCAGCCCTATGGCGGAGTCCTACGAGCAGTACTTC. Its protein product is CASSPMAESYEQYF.

This clonotype came up a few times. The chain recombines TRBV25-1 with TRBJ2-1; 12 bases line up with TRBD2. V lost 3 bases, J lost 12 bases, and 9 bases stayed unmatched. The CDR3 contains 15 residues. Germline V gene sequence: CDR1 MGHDK, CDR2 SYGVNS. This CDR3 reads CASSDPRTSGATQFF. The CDR3 region has the DNA TGTGCCAGCAGTGACCCAAGGACTAGCGGGGCTACGCAGTTCTTC.

In this sample, this clonotype turned up once. This rearrangement joins TRBV20-1 to TRBJ2-1; the D is unclear. Germline V gene lookup returns CDR1 DFQATT and CDR2 SNEGSKA (reference sequence). V was cut by 6 bases and J by 8 bases, with 17 bases left in between. The CDR3 totals 13 residues. The CDR3 DNA is TGCAGTGCGAGCCAACTGGAGCGCGATGAGCAGTTCTTC. Protein: CSASQLERDEQFF.

This clonotype was recorded at least ten times. The V call is TRBV11-2, the J call TRBJ2-1; perhaps TRBD2 as D (6 bases). V was cut by 8 bases and J by 7 bases, with 15 bases left in between. Per germline, CDR1 SGHAT and CDR2 FQNNGV. CDR3 length: 13 residues. The DNA of the CDR3 is TGTGCCAGCGGGCGGGACCGGGGGAATGAGCAGTTCTTC. This translates into CASGRDRGNEQFF. Complete variable domain (other parts from reference TRBV11-2 and TRBJ2-1): EAGVAQSPRYKIIEKRQSVAFWCNPISGHATLYWYQQILGQGPKLLIQFQNNGVVDDSQLPKDRFSAERLKGVDSTLKIQPAKLEDSAVYLCASGRDRGNEQFFGPGTRLTVL.

This clonotype was picked up a small number of times. The chain links TRBV6-2 or TRBV6-3 to TRBJ2-3; D is uncertain. Per the germline V gene, CDR1 is MNHEY and CDR2 is SVGEGT. This CDR3 comprises 13 residues. Trimming cost V 6 bases and J 5 bases, with 12 bases left between them. CDR3: CASRYRYGDTQYF. The CDR3, as DNA: TGTGCCAGCAGATATCGATACGGAGATACGCAGTATTTT.

This clonotype was counted a few times. The V call is TRBV7-9, the J call TRBJ2-7, with no clear D. Germline V gene sequence: CDR1 SEHNR, CDR2 FQNEAQ (reference sequence). The CDR3 runs to 12 residues. V was trimmed by 7 bases and J by 8 bases, leaving 15 bases between them. CDR3 coding DNA: TGTGCCAGCAATGGGCTAGAACTCAAGCAGTACTTC. It codes for CASNGLELKQYF.

This clonotype was detected a few times. The chain uses TRBV5-1 and TRBJ2-2; 7 nucleotides match TRBD1. Germline V CDR1 and CDR2: SGHRS, YFSETQ. The V and J ends lost 4 bases and 5 bases, in that order; junction bases with no gene match: 11. The CDR3 is 16 amino acids. In DNA form, the CDR3 reads TGCGCCAGCAGCCCGACCGGGACAGTGAGGACCGGGGAGCTGTTTTTT. Translation: CASSPTGTVRTGELFF.